Below are 7 T cell receptor beta chains sequenced from a single sample in a study of shared clonotypes between healthy human individuals. Naive CD8 isolation took CD45RO-negative cells positively selected for CCR7 and excluded terminally differentiated effector memory CD45RA+ cells. Method: immunoSEQ multiplex PCR; TCRdb's copy keeps in-frame clones and lacks some. The sample lists roughly 2 million clones, roughly 94% occurring once. Sequencing was performed on naive CD8+ T cells sorted from blood. The source is a man in his late teens or twenties in good health.

The chain uses TRBV5-6 and TRBJ2-1; no clear D gene. This CDR3 is built from 16 residues. Germline loops: CDR1 SGHDT, CDR2 YYEEEE. Trimming pared 4 bases from V and 0 bases from J, leaving 14 bases between. In DNA form, the CDR3 reads TGTGCCAGCAGCAAGAGACTCGATAGCTCCTACAATGAGCAGTTCTTC. It codes for CASSKRLDSSYNEQFF.

This sequence joins TRBV7-9 and TRBJ2-7; 10 bases are shared with TRBD1. With V trimmed by 5 bases and J by 6 bases, 16 bases remained unmatched. CDR1 SEHNR and CDR2 FQNEAQ come from the germline V gene (reference sequence). The CDR3 length is 17 residues. DNA for the CDR3: TGTGCCAGCAGCCCGTCGTCGGGACAGGGGATAGACGGCGAGCAGTACTTC. It is translated as CASSPSSGQGIDGEQYF.

This sequence joins TRBV4-3 and TRBJ2-7, with 7 bases lining up with TRBD1. Per the germline V gene, CDR1 is LGHNA and CDR2 is YSLEER. There are 18 residues in the CDR3. V lost 0 bases and J lost 3; bases outside the gene matches: 14. CDR3 DNA: TGCGCCAGCAGCCAAGAGGAACTCCTCCAGGGGGAAAGCTACGAGCAGTACTTC. Its translation: CASSQEELLQGESYEQYF.

V is TRBV7-2 and J is TRBJ2-5, with D perhaps TRBD1 (5 bases). CDR1 and CDR2 from the germline V gene are SGHTA and FQGNSA. V was trimmed by 2 bases and J by 3 bases, leaving 13 bases between them. This CDR3 has 15 residues. The CDR3 bases are TGTGCCAGCAGCTTATTACAGGAGAACGAAGAGACCCAGTACTTC. Its translation is CASSLLQENEETQYF.

The rearrangement uses TRBV7-8 and TRBJ1-1; D gene unclear. Trimming took off 0 bases at V and 5 bases at J, with 10 bases between the two ends. The CDR3 is 14 amino acids. The germline CDR1 and CDR2 sequences are SGHVS and FQNEAQ. In nucleotides, the CDR3 is TGTGCCAGCAGCTTAGCGGCAGTAGGGACTGAAGCTTTCTTT. The encoded protein is CASSLAAVGTEAFF. Together with reference TRBV7-8 and TRBJ1-1, the CDR3 gives the full variable domain: GAGVSQSPRYKVAKRGQDVALRCDPISGHVSLFWYQQALGQGPEFLTYFQNEAQLDKSGLPSDRFFAERPEGSVSTLKIQRTQQEDSAVYLCASSLAAVGTEAFFGQGTRLTVV.

The chain is built from TRBV29-1 and TRBJ1-2, with TRBD1 identical over 8 bases. Unmatched junction bases numbered 9, after V lost 2 bases and J lost 1 base. CDR3 length equals 16 residues. Germline lookup yields CDR1 SQVTM and CDR2 ANQGSEA. CDR3 residues: CSVEWTGMQINYGYTF. The CDR3 bases are TGCAGCGTTGAATGGACAGGGATGCAGATTAACTATGGCTACACCTTC.

The CDR3 reads CASSYSGDIDNSPLHF. The CDR3 bases are TGTGCCAGCAGTTACTCCGGGGACATTGATAATTCACCCCTCCACTTT. The chain is built from TRBV6-5 and TRBJ1-6, with a possible D match to TRBD1 (6 bases). Looked up from germline, CDR1 is MNHEY and CDR2 is SVGAGI. The CDR3 contains 16 residues. Trimming took off 0 bases at V and 5 bases at J, with 11 bases between the two ends.